The 14 T cell receptor beta chains given below trace back to one sample, sequenced in a study of blood T cell dynamics during melanoma immunotherapy. As to time point: pre-treatment baseline. Sequencing was performed with immunoSEQ multiplex PCR; in TCRdb, only in-frame clones are kept and a portion is missing. The data show 15,000 or so clones, 80% to 90% seen once. The input for sequencing was blood, taken from a patient treated with checkpoint blockade. These receptors were obtained from a human donor with melanoma.

The CDR3 sequence is CASSILTGEGYTF. CDR3 sequence (DNA): TGTGCCAGCAGCATTTTGACAGGTGAAGGCTACACCTTC. The V gene is TRBV7-6, the J gene TRBJ1-2, with D maybe TRBD1 (6 bases). Germline V gene data show CDR1 as SGHVS and CDR2 as FNYEAQ. Trimming cost V 5 bases and J 8 bases, with 15 bases left between them. The CDR3 sequence is 13 residues long.

This chain connects TRBV18 to TRBJ1-4; maybe TRBD1 (6 bases). V was cut by 5 bases and J by 12 bases, with 19 bases left in between. The CDR3 contains 14 residues. CDR1 is KGHSH, CDR2 LQKENI, per germline. CDR3 region: CASSIGGANRQLFF. The CDR3 coding sequence is TGTGCCAGCTCAATCGGGGGGGCAAATCGACAACTGTTTTTT.

The chain uses TRBV7-9 and TRBJ1-4; D remains unclear. The V gene's germline CDR1 is SEHNR and CDR2 FQNEAQ (reference sequence). CDR3 length: 17 amino acids. The V end was cut by 1 base, the J end by 1 base, with 13 bases between. The CDR3 nucleotides are TGTGCCAGCAGCTTAGGATTCGGCAGGCTAACTAATGAAAAACTGTTTTTT. Protein sequence: CASSLGFGRLTNEKLFF.

J is TRBJ2-1 and V is TRBV4-1; the match to TRBD2 covers 12 bases. This CDR3 spans 18 amino acids. V lost 2 bases to trimming and J lost 5 bases; unmatched junction nucleotides: 10. Germline values: CDR1 MGHRA, CDR2 YSYEKL. CDR3 in DNA: TGCGCCAGCAGCCAACAGACTAGCGGGGGCTTATCCAACAATGAGCAGTTCTTC. It translates to CASSQQTSGGLSNNEQFF.

The J gene is TRBJ1-5, the V gene TRBV19; 7 bases align to TRBD1. The germline CDR1 and CDR2 sequences are LNHDA and SQIVND (reference sequence). Trimming removed 6 bases from V and 2 bases from J; junction bases left unmatched: 7. This CDR3 comprises 15 residues. The CDR3 sequence is CASRLQGVRNQPQHF. The CDR3 nucleotides read TGTGCCAGTAGGCTTCAGGGGGTGCGCAATCAGCCCCAGCATTTT.

The CDR3 is CASSGPQSSGANVLTF. The DNA for the CDR3 is TGTGCCAGCAGCGGGCCGCAGAGCTCTGGGGCCAACGTCCTGACTTTC. This rearrangement joins TRBV7-9 to TRBJ2-6, with unresolved D. Trimming left V 5 bases short and J 0 bases short, with 11 bases between. The CDR3 length is 16 residues. Germline CDR1 is SEHNR and CDR2 is FQNEAQ (reference sequence).

This chain connects TRBV19 to TRBJ2-5; TRBD2 aligns across 7 bases. The DNA end favors TRBJ2-7, so the J call may be wrong. Germline CDR1 LNHDA, CDR2 SQIVND (reference sequence). The CDR3 runs to 14 residues. The CDR3 bases are TGTGCCAGTAGTATCGGCGGGGGAGCCTACGAGCAGTACTTC. The encoded protein is CASSIGGGAYEQYF.

The gene calls are TRBV5-6 and TRBJ1-1; D is uncertain. V dropped 4 bases and J dropped 2 bases, with 12 bases sitting between them. Germline CDR1 and CDR2: SGHDT and YYEEEE. This CDR3 contains 14 residues. CDR3 nucleotide sequence: TGTGCCAGCAGCAGGCCGCGGGCCAACACTGAAGCTTTCTTT. Translation: CASSRPRANTEAFF.

The chain links TRBV5-8 to TRBJ2-7, with D maybe TRBD2 (6 bases). V gave up 4 bases and J gave up 5 bases, with 16 bases separating them. Germline V gene lookup returns CDR1 SGHTS and CDR2 YDEGEE. The length of the CDR3 is 14 residues. The CDR3 region is CASSHKLTRNEQYF. CDR3 nucleotides: TGTGCCAGCAGCCACAAACTGACTAGGAACGAGCAGTACTTC.

The rearrangement links TRBV19 to TRBJ2-3; TRBD1 is a possible D gene (6 bases). CDR3 length: 14 amino acids. Germline V gene data show CDR1 as LNHDA and CDR2 as SQIVND (reference sequence). With 5 bases removed from V and 7 bases from J, the gap between germline ends came to 16 bases. The CDR3 sequence is CASSLPPRGNTQYF. CDR3 nucleotides: TGTGCCAGTAGTTTACCACCCAGGGGAAATACGCAGTATTTT.

This clone was detected a few times. The V call is TRBV5-5, the J call TRBJ1-4; D call uncertain. The CDR3 covers 11 residues. The germline V and J ends were trimmed by 0 bases and 8 bases, with 2 bases remaining between them. CDR1 is SGHKS and CDR2 is YYEKEE in the germline V gene (reference sequence). CDR3 loop: CASSLEEKLFF. For the CDR3, the DNA is TGTGCCAGCAGCTTGGAAGAAAAACTGTTTTTT.

A single count supports this clone. The CDR3 region has the DNA TGTGCCAGCAGCTGGGGGCAGGGGGGAGGCTATGGCTACACCTTC. This sequence encodes CASSWGQGGGYGYTF. The V gene is TRBV5-6, the J gene TRBJ1-2; the match to TRBD1 covers 7 bases. Trimming removed 3 bases from V and 4 bases from J; junction bases left unmatched: 9. The germline V gene encodes CDR1 SGHDT and CDR2 YYEEEE. CDR3 size: 15 residues.

V usage is TRBV7-9 and J usage is TRBJ2-1; D perhaps matches TRBD1 (6 bases). This CDR3 is 16 amino acids long. The ends were cut back, 6 bases at V and 6 bases at J, with 21 bases in the middle. Germline V gene lookup returns CDR1 SEHNR and CDR2 FQNEAQ (reference sequence). The CDR3: CASREQVGAHRNEQFF. DNA for the CDR3: TGTGCCAGCAGGGAGCAGGTGGGGGCGCATCGCAATGAGCAGTTCTTC. Variable domain in full (rest from reference TRBV7-9 and TRBJ2-1): DTGVSQNPRHKITKRGQNVTFRCDPISEHNRLYWYRQTLGQGPEFLTYFQNEAQLEKSRLLSDRFSAERPKGSFSTLEIQRTEQGDSAMYLCASREQVGAHRNEQFFGPGTRLTVL.

The chain joins TRBV5-6 to TRBJ1-5; perhaps TRBD1 as D (5 bases). CDR1 and CDR2 from the germline V gene are SGHDT and YYEEEE. V was pared by 2 bases and J by 2 bases, with 14 bases between. The CDR3 extends over 16 amino acids. CDR3 sequence: CASSFGSGGGNQPQHF. CDR3 DNA sequence: TGTGCCAGCAGCTTTGGATCTGGGGGGGGCAATCAGCCCCAGCATTTT.